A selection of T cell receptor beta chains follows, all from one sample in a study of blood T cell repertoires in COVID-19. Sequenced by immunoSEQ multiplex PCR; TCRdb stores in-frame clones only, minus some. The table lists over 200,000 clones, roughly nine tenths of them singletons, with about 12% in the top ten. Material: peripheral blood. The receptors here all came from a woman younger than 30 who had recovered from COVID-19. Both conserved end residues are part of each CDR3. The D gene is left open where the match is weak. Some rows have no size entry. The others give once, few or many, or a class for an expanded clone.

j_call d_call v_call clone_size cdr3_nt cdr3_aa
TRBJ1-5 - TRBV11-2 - TGTGCCAGCAGCTTTGGGGCAGGGCTTAATCAGCCCCAGCATTTT CASSFGAGLNQPQHF
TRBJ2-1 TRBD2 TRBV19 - TGTGCCAGTAGTTTCCTAGCGGGAGGGAATGAGCAGTTCTTC CASSFLAGGNEQFF
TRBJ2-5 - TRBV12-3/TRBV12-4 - TGTGCCAGCAGTTTATTTTCCGGACTCAGGCCGTACTTC CASSLFSGLRPYF
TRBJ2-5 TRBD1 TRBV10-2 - TGCGCCAGCAGTGCGTTCGGGACAGGAAGAGAGACCCAGTACTTC CASSAFGTGRETQYF
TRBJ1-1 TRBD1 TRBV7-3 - TGTGCCAGCAGCTCAGATGGGGACAGTGAAGCTTTCTTT CASSSDGDSEAFF
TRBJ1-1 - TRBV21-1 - TGTGCCACCGGACAGGCGGGAATGAACACTGAAGCTTTCTTT CATGQAGMNTEAFF
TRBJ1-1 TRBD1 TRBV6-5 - TGTGCCAGCAGGACAGGGGATTACACTGAAGCTTTCTTT CASRTGDYTEAFF
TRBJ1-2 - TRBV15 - TGTGCCACCAGGGGAGGGAGGGATGGCTACACCTTC CATRGGRDGYTF
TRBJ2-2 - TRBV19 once TGTGCCAGTAGCGAAGTGGACTATCTATTAGAGCTGTTTTTT CASSEVDYLLELFF
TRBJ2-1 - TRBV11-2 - TGTGCCAGCAGCCGCGGCAATGAGCAGTTCTTC CASSRGNEQFF
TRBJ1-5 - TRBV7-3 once TGTGCCAGCAGCCCTAAGGGGAGCAATCAGCCCCAGCATTTT CASSPKGSNQPQHF
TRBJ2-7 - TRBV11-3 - TGTGCCAGCAGCTTAGATCAGACCTACGAGCAGTACTTC CASSLDQTYEQYF
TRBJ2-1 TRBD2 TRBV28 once TGTGCCAGCAGCCTTCCGGTTGGCGGGAGCGGTGAGCAGTTCTTC CASSLPVGGSGEQFF
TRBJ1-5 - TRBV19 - TGTGCCAGTAGTACTGGGCACGGTGTGGAGCCCCAGCATTTT CASSTGHGVEPQHF
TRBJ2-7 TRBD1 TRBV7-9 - TGTGCCAGCAGCTCACAGGGGTTTCTCCCCTACGAGCAGTACTTC CASSSQGFLPYEQYF
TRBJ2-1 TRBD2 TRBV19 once TGTGCCAGTAGCGATCGGGCGGGAGTTTACAATGAGCAGTTCTTC CASSDRAGVYNEQFF
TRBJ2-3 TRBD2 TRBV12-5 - TGTGCTAGTGGTTTCATAGCGGGACGGGATACGCAGTATTTT CASGFIAGRDTQYF
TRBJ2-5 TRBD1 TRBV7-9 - TGTGCCACCGGACAGGGACAAGAGACCCAGTACTTC CATGQGQETQYF
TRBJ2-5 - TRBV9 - TGTGCCAGCAGCGTTTATGGCGGAGCTCAAGAGACCCAGTACTTC CASSVYGGAQETQYF
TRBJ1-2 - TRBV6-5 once TGTGCCAGCAGTTACTCGATCGGGGGTGGCTACACCTTC CASSYSIGGGYTF
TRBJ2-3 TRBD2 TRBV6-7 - TGTGCCAGCAGTTACTCGGGAAGCGGGAAGGGACCCCGTGCTAGCACAGATACGCAGTATTTT CASSYSGSGKGPRASTDTQYF
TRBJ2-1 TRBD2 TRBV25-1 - TGTGCCAGCAGTGAATCCGGTACTAGCGGGACCTACAATGAGCAGTTCTTC CASSESGTSGTYNEQFF
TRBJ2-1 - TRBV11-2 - TGTGCCAGCAGCTTAGACCTGGAGCAGTTCTTC CASSLDLEQFF
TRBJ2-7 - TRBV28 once TGTGCCAGCAGGGGACAAAACTACGAGCAGTACTTC CASRGQNYEQYF
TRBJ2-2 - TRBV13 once TGTGCCAGCAGCTTACAAACCGGGGAGCTGTTTTTT CASSLQTGELFF
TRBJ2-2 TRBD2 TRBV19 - TGTGCCAGCAAAGCGGGAGAGACGAACACCGGGGAGCTGTTTTTT CASKAGETNTGELFF
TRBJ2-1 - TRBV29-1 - TGCAGCGTTGAAGATCGGTATGGGGCACTCTCCTACAATGAGCAGTTCTTC CSVEDRYGALSYNEQFF
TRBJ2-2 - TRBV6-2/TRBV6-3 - TGTGCCAGCAGCCCGCCGCTAGCGACGATTTCGAACACCGGGGAGCTGTTTTTT CASSPPLATISNTGELFF
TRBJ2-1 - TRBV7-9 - TGTGCCAGCAGCCCAGGGAAGGGAGGGGGCTCCTACAATGAGCAGTTCTTC CASSPGKGGGSYNEQFF
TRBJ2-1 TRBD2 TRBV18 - TGTGCCAGCTCACTCCTTTCTGGGACTAGCGGGAGTAATGAGCAGTTCTTC CASSLLSGTSGSNEQFF
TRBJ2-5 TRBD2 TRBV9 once TGTGCCAGCAGCGCGACTAGCGGAGGGGAGACCCAGTACTTC CASSATSGGETQYF
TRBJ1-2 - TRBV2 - TGTGCCAGCAGGGGGGGACGGGTAAACTATGGCTACACCTTC CASRGGRVNYGYTF
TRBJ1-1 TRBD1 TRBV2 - TGTGCCAGCAGTCGGGACAGGCTGAACACTGAAGCTTTCTTT CASSRDRLNTEAFF
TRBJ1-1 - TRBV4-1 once TGCGCCAGCAGCCACACAGGGAACACTGAAGCTTTCTTT CASSHTGNTEAFF
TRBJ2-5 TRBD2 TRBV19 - TGTGCCAGTAGTAGGGGACTAGCGGGAGGAGGGGAGACCCAGTACTTC CASSRGLAGGGETQYF